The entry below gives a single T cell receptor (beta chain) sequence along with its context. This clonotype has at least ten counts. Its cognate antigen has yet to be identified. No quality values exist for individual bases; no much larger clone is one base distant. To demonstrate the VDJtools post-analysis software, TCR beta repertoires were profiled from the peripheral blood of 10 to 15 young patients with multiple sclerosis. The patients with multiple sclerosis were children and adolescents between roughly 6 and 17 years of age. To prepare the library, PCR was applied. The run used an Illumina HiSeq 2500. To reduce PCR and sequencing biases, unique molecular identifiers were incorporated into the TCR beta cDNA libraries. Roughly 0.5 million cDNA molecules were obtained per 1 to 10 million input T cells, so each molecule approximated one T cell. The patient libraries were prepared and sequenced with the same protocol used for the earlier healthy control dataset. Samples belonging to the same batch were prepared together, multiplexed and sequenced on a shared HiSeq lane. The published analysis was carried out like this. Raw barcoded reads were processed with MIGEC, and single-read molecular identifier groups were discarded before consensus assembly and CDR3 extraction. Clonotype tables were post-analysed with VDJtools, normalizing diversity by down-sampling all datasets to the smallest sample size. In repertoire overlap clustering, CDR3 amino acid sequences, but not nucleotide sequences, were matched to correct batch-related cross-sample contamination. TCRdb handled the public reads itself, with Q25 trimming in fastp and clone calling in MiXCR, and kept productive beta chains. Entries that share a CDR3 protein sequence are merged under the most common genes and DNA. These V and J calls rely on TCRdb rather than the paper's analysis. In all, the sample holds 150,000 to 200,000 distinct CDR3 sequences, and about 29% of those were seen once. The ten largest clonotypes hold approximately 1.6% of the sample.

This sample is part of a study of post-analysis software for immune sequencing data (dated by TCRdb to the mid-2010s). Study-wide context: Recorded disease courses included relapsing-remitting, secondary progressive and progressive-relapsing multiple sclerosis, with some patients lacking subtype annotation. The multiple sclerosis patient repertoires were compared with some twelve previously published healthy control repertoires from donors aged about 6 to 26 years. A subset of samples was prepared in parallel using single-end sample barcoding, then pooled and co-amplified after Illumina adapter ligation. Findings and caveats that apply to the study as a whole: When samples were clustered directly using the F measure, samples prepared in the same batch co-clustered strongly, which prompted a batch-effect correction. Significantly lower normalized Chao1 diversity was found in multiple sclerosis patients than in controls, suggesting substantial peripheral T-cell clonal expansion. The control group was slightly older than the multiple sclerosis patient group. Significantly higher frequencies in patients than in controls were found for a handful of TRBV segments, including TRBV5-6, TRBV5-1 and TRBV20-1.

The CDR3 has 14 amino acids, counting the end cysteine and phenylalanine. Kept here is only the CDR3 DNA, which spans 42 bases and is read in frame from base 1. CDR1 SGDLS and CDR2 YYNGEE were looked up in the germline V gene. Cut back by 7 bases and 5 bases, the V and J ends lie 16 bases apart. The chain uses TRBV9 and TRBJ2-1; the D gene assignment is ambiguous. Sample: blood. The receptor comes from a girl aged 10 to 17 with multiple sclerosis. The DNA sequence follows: TGTGCCAGCTCGGCGCGAGCGACGAACAATGAGCAGTTCTTC. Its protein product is CASSARATNNEQFF.